This T cell receptor (beta chain) was captured in a study of vaccination effects on CD4 cells after COVID-19. The authors isolated CD4+ T cells after about eleven days of culture. Recipients of the vaccine had no prior SARS-CoV-2 infection and negative nucleocapsid antibodies. A word on this clone: Its antigen is unknown.

This CDR3 comprises 13 residues. The ends lost 6 bases at V and 5 bases at J; junction bases unmatched: 3. Germline CDR1 reads MGHDK; CDR2 reads SYGVNS. Sequencing used immunoSEQ multiplex PCR; TCRdb keeps in-frame clones, though not all of them. The data show approximately 37,000 clones, about 81% seen once. Study results and caveats: Vaccine-induced clones in healthy vaccinees cross-reacted with common cold coronaviruses in only 1 of 255 cases.

The receptor's source is a human donor who received a COVID-19 vaccine. V is TRBV25-1 and J is TRBJ2-2, with 7 bases that match TRBD1. The source material was CD4+ T cells from PBMCs cultured without peptide, sampled before COVID-19 vaccination. The CDR3 nucleotides are TGTGCCAGCAGCAGGGGGATTACCGGGGAGCTGTTTTTT. This translates into CASSRGITGELFF.